What follows are 20 T cell receptor beta chains derived from one specimen sequenced in a study of blood T cell repertoires in COVID-19. The assay was immunoSEQ multiplex PCR, and TCRdb's table has in-frame clones only and misses some. The sample has 65,000 or so clones, about 77% seen once; the top ten hold 25%. The specimen was peripheral blood. The origin of the receptors is a human donor in a cohort sampled during active COVID-19.

V gene TRBV4-2 combines with J gene TRBJ2-3; D may be TRBD1 (6 bases). Deletions cut 1 base from V and 0 bases from J, with 26 bases between. The CDR3 spans 21 residues. Germline CDR1 LGHNA, CDR2 YNFKEQ. CDR3: CASSQARTDTGTPTSTDTQYF. CDR3 in DNA: TGTGCCAGCAGCCAAGCTCGTACCGATACCGGGACACCGACTAGCACAGATACGCAGTATTTT.

This clone occurred a few times. The chain employs TRBV7-9 and TRBJ2-7, with D perhaps TRBD1 (5 bases). The CDR3 contains 15 residues. V lost 4 bases and J lost 0, with 13 bases in between. The germline CDR1 and CDR2 sequences are SEHNR and FQNEAQ (reference sequence). For the CDR3, the DNA is TGTGCCAGCAGCTGGCAGGGATCCCCCTCCTACGAGCAGTACTTC. Amino acid sequence: CASSWQGSPSYEQYF.

The chain carries TRBV5-1 and TRBJ1-1; 8 bases are shared with TRBD1. This CDR3 has 14 amino acids. Germline CDR1 and CDR2: SGHRS and YFSETQ. Trimming took 3 bases from V and 1 from J; bases not matched to a gene: 2. CDR3 sequence: CASSSQGANTEAFF. CDR3 nucleotide sequence: TGCGCCAGCAGCTCCCAGGGGGCGAACACTGAAGCTTTCTTT.

The J gene is TRBJ2-5, the V gene TRBV27; TRBD2 matches at 11 bases. The V gene's germline CDR1 is MNHEY and CDR2 SMNVEV (reference sequence). The CDR3 length is 16 residues. Trimming removed 6 bases from V and 7 bases from J; junction bases left unmatched: 13. The CDR3 sequence is CASSRLAGLLSRTQYF. DNA for the CDR3: TGTGCCAGCAGCAGACTAGCGGGGCTACTTTCCCGGACCCAGTACTTC.

The chain's CDR3 is CASSLTSDMGGELFF. In nucleotides, the CDR3 is TGTGCCAGCTCACTCACTAGCGACATGGGCGGGGAGCTGTTTTTT. V is TRBV18 and J is TRBJ2-2; the match to TRBD2 covers 7 bases. The CDR3 loop spans 15 amino acids. Germline values: CDR1 KGHSH, CDR2 LQKENI. Unmatched junction bases numbered 9, after V lost 4 bases and J lost 7 bases.

The CDR3 DNA sequence: TGTGCCAGCACCACGCCGTGGCAGAAGAACACCGGGGAGCTGTTTTTT. Translated, it gives CASTTPWQKNTGELFF. The V and J genes are TRBV2 and TRBJ2-2; D is unresolved. From germline, CDR1 is SNHLY and CDR2 FYNNEI. Trimming removed 7 bases from V and 1 base from J, with 16 bases in between. The CDR3 loop spans 16 amino acids.

The genes are TRBV19 and TRBJ2-7; possibly TRBD1 for D (6 bases). V lost 5 bases and J 2 bases, leaving 13 bases between the germline ends. The CDR3 extends over 14 amino acids. CDR1 and CDR2 (germline): LNHDA, SQIVND (reference sequence). The CDR3 region has the DNA TGTGCCAGTAGTCCCCGGACAGCGCCCTACGAGCAGTACTTC. It translates to CASSPRTAPYEQYF.

This clone was seen a single time. V gene TRBV10-3 combines with J gene TRBJ1-5; no firm D call. CDR3 size: 14 residues. Germline V CDR1 and CDR2: ENHRY, SYGVKD. Between the trimmed V and J ends, which lost 2 bases and 9 bases, there was a span of 14 bases. The CDR3 sequence is CAISEGRALWPQHF. The CDR3 coding sequence is TGTGCCATCAGTGAGGGGAGGGCCCTTTGGCCCCAGCATTTT.

The V call is TRBV6-1, the J call TRBJ2-5; D unclear. The CDR3 totals 12 residues. The germline V and J ends were trimmed by 3 bases and 5 bases, with 7 bases remaining between them. The germline V gene encodes CDR1 MNHNS and CDR2 SASEGT. CDR3 in amino acids: CASSDNGETQYF. CDR3 DNA: TGTGCCAGCAGTGATAACGGGGAGACCCAGTACTTC.

The gene calls are TRBV5-1 and TRBJ1-2, with D possibly being TRBD1 (5 bases). From germline, CDR1 is SGHRS and CDR2 YFSETQ. V lost 7 bases and J 7 bases, leaving 20 bases between the germline ends. CDR3 length: 14 residues. CDR3 DNA: TGCGCCAGCCTACCCTGGCCGGGAGACAGTGGCTACACCTTC. It specifies CASLPWPGDSGYTF.

The CDR3 is CASSFISDFEQYF. For the CDR3, the DNA is TGTGCCAGCAGCTTTATCTCCGACTTCGAGCAGTACTTC. The rearrangement uses TRBV5-4 and TRBJ2-7, with D uncertain. V was cut by 2 bases and J by 6 bases, with 12 bases left in between. The CDR3 runs to 13 residues. In germline, CDR1 is SGHNT, CDR2 YYREEE (reference sequence). Full variable domain (rest looked up from reference TRBV5-4 and TRBJ2-7): ETGVTQSPTHLIKTRGQQVTLRCSSQSGHNTVSWYQQALGQGPQFIFQYYREEENGRGNFPPRFSGLQFPNYSSELNVNALELDDSALYLCASSFISDFEQYFGPGTRLTVT.

CDR3 sequence: CASSVFSGANVLTF. The CDR3 nucleotides read TGTGCCAGCTCCGTCTTCTCTGGGGCCAACGTCCTGACTTTC. The chain uses TRBV28 and TRBJ2-6; no clear D. CDR1 MDHEN and CDR2 SYDVKM come from the germline V gene. This CDR3 has 14 residues. Trimming removed 8 bases from V and 0 bases from J, with 8 bases in between.

The J gene is TRBJ2-7, the V gene TRBV28; a weak D match, TRBD2 (6 bases). Per the germline V gene, CDR1 is MDHEN and CDR2 is SYDVKM. This CDR3 is 13 amino acids long. Trimming left V 7 bases short and J 7 bases short, with 17 bases between. The CDR3, as DNA: TGTGCCAGCAAAATAGGCGGGACGGGGGAGCAGTACTTC. Amino acid sequence: CASKIGGTGEQYF.

This chain connects TRBV3-1 (or the pseudogene TRBV3-2) to TRBJ2-1, with 7 bases that match TRBD2. CDR1 is LGHDT, CDR2 YNNKEL, per germline (reference sequence). The CDR3 spans 18 residues. V was clipped by 0 bases and J by 0 bases; unmatched bases: 8. This CDR3 is CASSQDSTGTTSYNEQFF. The CDR3 DNA reads as TGTGCCAGCAGCCAAGATAGCACCGGGACTACCTCCTACAATGAGCAGTTCTTC.

This rearrangement joins TRBV5-1 to TRBJ2-1, with 8 bases identical to TRBD2. Germline assignment: CDR1 SGHRS and CDR2 YFSETQ. The V and J ends lost 1 base and 0 bases, in that order; junction bases with no gene match: 9. CDR3 length equals 18 residues. CDR3 nucleotides: TGCGCCAGCAGCTTGCTGACGAGCGGGAGTAGCTCCTACAATGAGCAGTTCTTC. It translates to CASSLLTSGSSSYNEQFF.

This clone was counted once. This chain connects TRBV7-2 to TRBJ2-2; TRBD2 matches 8 bases. The germline V gene has CDR1 SGHTA and CDR2 FQGNSA. V gave up 7 bases and J gave up 1 base; unmatched junction bases: 2. This CDR3 comprises 14 residues. The CDR3 loop reads CASTAGGNTGELFF. The CDR3 coding sequence is TGTGCCAGCACGGCGGGGGGGAACACCGGGGAGCTGTTTTTT. The whole variable domain, filled in from reference TRBV7-2 and TRBJ2-2, reads GAGVSQSPSNKVTEKGKDVELRCDPISGHTALYWYRQSLGQGLEFLIYFQGNSAPDKSGLPSDRFSAERTGGSVSTLTIQRTQQEDSAVYLCASTAGGNTGELFFGEGSRLTVL.

The J gene is TRBJ1-1, the V gene TRBV30; D is ambiguous. Trimming took off 5 bases at V and 1 base at J, with 11 bases between the two ends. Germline CDR1 and CDR2: GTSNPN and SVGIG (reference sequence). The CDR3 sequence is 13 residues long. The CDR3 loop is CAWSGAGNTEAFF. In nucleotides, the CDR3 is TGTGCCTGGTCCGGAGCGGGGAACACTGAAGCTTTCTTT.

V is TRBV5-1 and J is TRBJ2-1; TRBD2 matches at 9 bases. V was pared by 0 bases and J by 0 bases, with 1 base of the junction left unmatched. The CDR3 covers 16 residues. CDR1 and CDR2 from the germline V gene are SGHRS and YFSETQ. The CDR3 bases are TGCGCCAGCAGCTTGGGTAGCGGGAGCTCCTACAATGAGCAGTTCTTC. Its translation: CASSLGSGSSYNEQFF. Complete variable domain (other parts from reference TRBV5-1 and TRBJ2-1): KAGVTQTPRYLIKTRGQQVTLSCSPISGHRSVSWYQQTPGQGLQFLFEYFSETQRNKGNFPGRFSGRQFSNSRSEMNVSTLELGDSALYLCASSLGSGSSYNEQFFGPGTRLTVL.

This clone was found many times. V usage is TRBV4-1 and J usage is TRBJ2-1; TRBD2 agrees at 12 bases. Germline V gene sequence: CDR1 MGHRA, CDR2 YSYEKL. This CDR3 spans 15 amino acids. V dropped 4 bases and J dropped 8; count of bases not matched to a gene: 6. CDR3 amino acids: CASSPTSGRIYEQFF. The CDR3 DNA reads TGCGCCAGCAGCCCTACTAGCGGGAGGATTTATGAGCAGTTCTTC.

The genes are TRBV7-2 and TRBJ1-2; 10 bases fit TRBD1. The V gene end was trimmed by 3 bases and the J gene end by 7 bases; junction bases not matched to a gene: 11. This CDR3 has 16 residues. Germline V gene sequence: CDR1 SGHTA, CDR2 FQGNSA. Written as DNA, the CDR3 is TGTGCCAGCAGCTTGGACAGGGGGTTTGAATCCGGTGGCTACACCTTC. The encoded protein is CASSLDRGFESGGYTF.